The entry that follows covers one TCR beta chain sequence. This CDR3 contains 15 residues. With V trimmed by 2 bases and J by 2 bases, 3 bases remained unmatched. Per the germline V gene, CDR1 is MNHEY and CDR2 is SMNVEV (reference sequence). The data are from a study of blood T cell repertoires in COVID-19. Across the study: The study drew acute and convalescent COVID-19 samples from the United States, Italy and Spain.

Generated by immunoSEQ multiplex PCR, the TCRdb table keeps only in-frame clones and is missing some. The sample shows about 190,000 clones, roughly nine tenths of them seen only once. Material for sequencing was peripheral blood. The rearrangement joins TRBV27 to TRBJ2-7, with TRBD1 matching over 10 bases. The TCR originated in a man aged 65-85 years with active or convalescent COVID-19. In DNA form, the CDR3 reads TGTGCCAGCAGTTTAACCGGGACAGGGGCCTACGAGCAGTACTTC. It codes for CASSLTGTGAYEQYF.